These 32 T cell receptor beta chains originate from one sample sequenced in a study of CD8 T cells in ankylosing spondylitis. TCRdb re-derived calls from the 5' RACE reads in MiXCR, one entry per CDR3 protein. The data contain around 250,000 distinct CDR3 sequences, around 10% of them seen just once; the ten biggest clones take up about 6.8%. The sequenced sample consisted of blood, either unsorted or a sorted T cell fraction (not recorded which). The receptors here all came from a male donor with ankylosing spondylitis or in good health (not recorded which).

The rearrangement uses TRBV9 and TRBJ1-1; tentative D call: TRBD1 (6 bases). Germline CDR1 reads SGDLS; CDR2 reads YYNGEE. This CDR3 comprises 17 residues. Trimming stripped 0 bases from V and 3 bases from J, with 18 bases between. CDR3: CASSVAPAGAGDTEAFF. CDR3 DNA: TGTGCCAGCAGCGTAGCCCCGGCAGGGGCGGGGGACACTGAAGCTTTCTTT.

This clonotype was detected many times. This sequence joins TRBV5-1 and TRBJ2-1; 10 bases map to TRBD1. The germline V gene encodes CDR1 SGHRS and CDR2 YFSETQ. This CDR3 is built from 15 residues. Losses at the gene ends were 5 bases for V and 7 bases for J; bases not matched to a gene: 9. DNA for the CDR3: TGCGCCAGCAGTAACGGGGACAGGGGTGGAAATGAGCAGTTCTTC. This sequence encodes CASSNGDRGGNEQFF.

This clonotype was counted ten times or more. This sequence joins TRBV25-1 and TRBJ2-1; D possibly corresponds to TRBD2 (6 bases). The V gene lost 4 bases and the J gene lost 6 bases, with 16 bases spanning the gap. Germline V lookup: CDR1 MGHDK, CDR2 SYGVNS. This CDR3 spans 15 amino acids. The CDR3 sequence is CASSVLTGDPNEQFF. In DNA, the CDR3 is TGTGCCAGCAGTGTGTTGACGGGAGACCCCAATGAGCAGTTCTTC.

V is TRBV10-2 and J is TRBJ2-3; perhaps TRBD2 as D (5 bases). Deletions cut 7 bases from V and 5 bases from J, with 10 bases between. Germline lookup yields CDR1 WSHSY and CDR2 SAAADI. CDR3 length equals 12 residues. The CDR3 bases are TGCGCCAGCACGCTAGCCCTAGATACGCAGTATTTT. Its translation: CASTLALDTQYF.

The rearrangement uses TRBV29-1 and TRBJ1-1; D is possibly TRBD1 (6 bases). Germline V CDR1 and CDR2: SQVTM, ANQGSEA. The CDR3 is 14 residues long. V lost 0 bases and J 1 base, leaving 9 bases between the germline ends. This chain's CDR3 is CSVEERTANTEAFF. CDR3 sequence (DNA): TGCAGCGTTGAAGAGCGGACAGCGAACACTGAAGCTTTCTTT.

This clonotype came up many times. This chain links TRBV5-1 with TRBJ2-1, with 7 nucleotides matching TRBD1. This CDR3 has 15 residues. V lost 3 bases, J lost 5 bases, and 8 bases stayed unmatched. Germline V CDR1 and CDR2: SGHRS, YFSETQ. CDR3 protein: CASSSGWTGDNEQFF. The CDR3 DNA follows: TGCGCCAGCAGCTCGGGATGGACAGGCGACAATGAGCAGTTCTTC.

Many counts were recorded for this clonotype. The chain has TRBV5-5 and TRBJ2-1, with TRBD2 matching 12 bases. CDR1 and CDR2 from the germline V gene are SGHKS and YYEKEE (reference sequence). This CDR3 is 16 amino acids long. V was clipped by 3 bases and J by 7 bases; unmatched bases: 8. The CDR3 sequence is CASSYLAGGLSNEQFF. CDR3 sequence (DNA): TGTGCCAGCAGCTATCTAGCGGGGGGGCTCTCGAATGAGCAGTTCTTC. Using reference TRBV5-5 and TRBJ2-1 for the parts outside the CDR3, the full variable domain is DAGVTQSPTHLIKTRGQQVTLRCSPISGHKSVSWYQQVLGQGPQFIFQYYEKEERGRGNFPDRFSARQFPNYSSELNVNALLLGDSALYLCASSYLAGGLSNEQFFGPGTRLTVL.

This clonotype was recorded at least ten times. V is TRBV5-1 and J is TRBJ2-1, with 13 bases that match TRBD2. The CDR3 covers 15 residues. Trimming removed 5 bases from V and 10 bases from J; junction bases left unmatched: 9. Germline V gene data show CDR1 as SGHRS and CDR2 as YFSETQ. This chain's CDR3 is CASRYTGTSGDEQFF. CDR3 coding DNA: TGCGCCAGCAGATATACCGGGACTAGCGGGGACGAGCAGTTCTTC. The variable domain in full, with the rest retrieved from reference TRBV5-1 and TRBJ2-1, is KAGVTQTPRYLIKTRGQQVTLSCSPISGHRSVSWYQQTPGQGLQFLFEYFSETQRNKGNFPGRFSGRQFSNSRSEMNVSTLELGDSALYLCASRYTGTSGDEQFFGPGTRLTVL.

The J gene is TRBJ2-7, the V gene TRBV7-8, with 8 bases that match TRBD2. Germline CDR1 reads SGHVS; CDR2 reads FQNEAQ. The V gene end was trimmed by 5 bases and the J gene end by 4 bases; junction bases not matched to a gene: 19. The CDR3 runs to 18 residues. The CDR3 loop is CASSIWSASGYPRYEQYF. For the CDR3, the DNA is TGTGCCAGCAGCATCTGGTCGGCTAGCGGGTATCCTAGGTACGAGCAGTACTTC.

The table lists this clonotype with many counts. The V call is TRBV29-1, the J call TRBJ2-1; D tentatively reads TRBD1 or TRBD2 (6 bases each). The V gene lost 4 bases and the J gene lost 7 bases, with 8 bases spanning the gap. This CDR3 has 11 amino acids. CDR1 is SQVTM, CDR2 ANQGSEA, per germline. Here the CDR3 reads CSVAGANEQFF. CDR3 DNA sequence: TGCAGCGTTGCGGGGGCGAATGAGCAGTTCTTC.

This clonotype was counted ten times or more. This sequence joins TRBV15 and TRBJ1-2; 7 bases align to TRBD1. The length of the CDR3 is 12 residues. J gave up 3 bases and V 8 bases, and 3 bases lay outside the gene matches. Per the germline V gene, CDR1 is LNHNV and CDR2 is YYDKDF (reference sequence). DNA of the CDR3: TGTGCCACCGAAGACAGGGACTATGGCTACACCTTC. The encoded protein is CATEDRDYGYTF. The full variable domain, completed using reference TRBV15 and TRBJ1-2, is DAMVIQNPRYQVTQFGKPVTLSCSQTLNHNVMYWYQQKSSQAPKLLFHYYDKDFNNEADTPDNFQSRRPNTSFCFLDIRSPGLGDTAMYLCATEDRDYGYTFGSGTRLTVV.

This clonotype was counted between two and nine times. J is TRBJ2-2 and V is TRBV5-1; no firm D call. Germline lookup yields CDR1 SGHRS and CDR2 YFSETQ. The germline V and J ends were trimmed by 3 bases and 2 bases, with 11 bases remaining between them. The CDR3 covers 15 residues. The CDR3, as DNA: TGCGCCAGCAGCTACGGACCGGCCAACACCGGGGAGCTGTTTTTT. Translating it yields CASSYGPANTGELFF.

A few counts support this clonotype. The rearrangement uses TRBV5-5 and TRBJ2-7, with D tentatively TRBD1 (6 bases). Germline V CDR1 and CDR2: SGHKS, YYEKEE (reference sequence). This CDR3 region has 14 residues. Trimming took off 4 bases at V and 0 bases at J, with 11 bases between the two ends. CDR3 DNA: TGTGCCAGCAGCAAAGGCAGGGGCTCCTACGAGCAGTACTTC. Encoded protein: CASSKGRGSYEQYF. Based on the CDR3 plus reference TRBV5-5 and TRBJ2-7, the full variable domain is DAGVTQSPTHLIKTRGQQVTLRCSPISGHKSVSWYQQVLGQGPQFIFQYYEKEERGRGNFPDRFSARQFPNYSSELNVNALLLGDSALYLCASSKGRGSYEQYFGPGTRLTVT.

This clonotype was picked up many times. The J gene is TRBJ2-1, the V gene TRBV4-1, with TRBD1 matching 7 bases. This CDR3 region has 15 residues. The ends lost 5 bases at V and 5 bases at J; junction bases unmatched: 9. The germline gives CDR1 MGHRA, CDR2 YSYEKL. CDR3 DNA sequence: TGCGCCAGCAGCTCCCGACAGGGTGGCCACAATGAGCAGTTCTTC. It encodes CASSSRQGGHNEQFF.

This clonotype was recorded a few times. J is TRBJ2-1 and V is TRBV7-6; 8 bases are a match to TRBD2. The CDR3 runs to 17 residues. Germline assignment: CDR1 SGHVS and CDR2 FNYEAQ. V shed 5 bases and J 6 bases; nucleotides not matched to a gene: 15. This CDR3 is CASSLGRGSGNSNEQFF. In DNA form, the CDR3 reads TGTGCCAGCAGCCTAGGTCGTGGTAGCGGGAACAGCAATGAGCAGTTCTTC. The full variable domain, its missing parts supplied by reference TRBV7-6 and TRBJ2-1, is GAGVSQSPRYKVTKRGQDVALRCDPISGHVSLYWYRQALGQGPEFLTYFNYEAQQDKSGLPNDRFSAERPEGSISTLTIQRTEQRDSAMYRCASSLGRGSGNSNEQFFGPGTRLTVL.

There are a few counts of this clonotype. V and J are TRBV5-6 and TRBJ2-3, with 13 bases lining up with TRBD2. The CDR3 consists of 18 residues. Germline V gene sequence: CDR1 SGHDT, CDR2 YYEEEE. J gave up 4 bases and V 4 bases, and 12 bases lay outside the gene matches. The CDR3 region has the DNA TGTGCCAGCAGCAGGGGACTAGCGGGAAGGGGCTCAGCAGATACGCAGTATTTT. Its translation: CASSRGLAGRGSADTQYF.

Here the CDR3 reads CASSVELSAGELFF. The CDR3 nucleotides are TGTGCCAGCAGCGTAGAACTGTCCGCCGGGGAGCTGTTTTTT. The rearrangement joins TRBV9 to TRBJ2-2, with D unclear. CDR1 SGDLS and CDR2 YYNGEE come from the germline V gene. The V gene lost 0 bases and the J gene lost 6 bases, with 9 bases spanning the gap. The CDR3 loop spans 14 amino acids. Combining the CDR3 with reference TRBV9 and TRBJ2-2 gives the whole variable domain DSGVTQTPKHLITATGQRVTLRCSPRSGDLSVYWYQQSLDQGLQFLIQYYNGEERAKGNILERFSAQQFPDLHSELNLSSLELGDSALYFCASSVELSAGELFFGEGSRLTVL.

This clonotype was picked up many times. The V call is TRBV7-2, the J call TRBJ2-4; D ambiguous. The CDR3 sequence is 14 residues long. Between the trimmed V and J ends, which lost 2 bases and 5 bases, there was a span of 10 bases. The germline gives CDR1 SGHTA, CDR2 FQGNSA. As DNA, the CDR3 is TGTGCCAGCAGCTTAAACCTAGACGAAAACATTCAGTACTTC. Amino acid sequence: CASSLNLDENIQYF.

In this sample, this clonotype turned up a few times. This chain uses TRBV2 with TRBJ1-1; D is undetermined. This CDR3 has 15 residues. Trimming pared 6 bases from V and 0 bases from J, leaving 14 bases between. Germline-derived CDR1 and CDR2 are SNHLY and FYNNEI. CDR3 sequence reads: CASRRWALLNTEAFF. The CDR3 DNA sequence: TGTGCCAGCAGAAGGTGGGCCCTATTGAACACTGAAGCTTTCTTT.

In its sample, this clonotype was seen a few times. The rearrangement joins TRBV7-3 to TRBJ2-1, with 8 bases fitting TRBD2. This CDR3 comprises 14 residues. The V gene end was trimmed by 4 bases and the J gene end by 6 bases; junction bases not matched to a gene: 5. CDR1 is SGHTA and CDR2 is FQGTGA in the germline V gene. CDR3 coding DNA: TGTGCCAGCAGCTCCGGGACTAGTCGCAATGAGCAGTTCTTC. This sequence encodes CASSSGTSRNEQFF.

This clonotype was seen ten or more times. The V and J genes are TRBV5-1 and TRBJ2-3, with 8 positions matching TRBD2. The germline CDR1 and CDR2 sequences are SGHRS and YFSETQ. The CDR3 sequence is 16 residues long. V was clipped by 0 bases and J by 0 bases; unmatched bases: 3. CDR3: CASSLELADSTDTQYF. CDR3 nucleotide sequence: TGCGCCAGCAGCTTGGAACTAGCGGATAGCACAGATACGCAGTATTTT.

In its sample, this clonotype was seen a few times. The chain recombines TRBV3-1 with TRBJ1-3; D call uncertain. Trimming removed 4 bases at V and 4 bases at J, with 23 bases between. In germline, CDR1 is LGHDT, CDR2 YNNKEL (reference sequence). This CDR3 spans 18 amino acids. DNA for the CDR3: TGTGCCAGCAGCCCTAGCCCTGACCGACAAAGCGGAGGAAACACCATATATTTT. This sequence encodes CASSPSPDRQSGGNTIYF.

This clonotype was counted ten times or more. The V gene is TRBV5-1, the J gene TRBJ1-2; perhaps TRBD1 as D (5 bases). Germline CDR1 SGHRS, CDR2 YFSETQ. CDR3 length: 12 amino acids. Trimming removed 2 bases at V and 8 bases at J, with 10 bases between. This CDR3 is CASSFDSRGYTF. CDR3 coding DNA: TGCGCCAGCAGCTTCGACAGCCGCGGCTACACCTTC. The variable domain in full, completed from reference TRBV5-1 and TRBJ1-2, reads KAGVTQTPRYLIKTRGQQVTLSCSPISGHRSVSWYQQTPGQGLQFLFEYFSETQRNKGNFPGRFSGRQFSNSRSEMNVSTLELGDSALYLCASSFDSRGYTFGSGTRLTVV.

This chain uses TRBV2 with TRBJ2-2; TRBD1 agrees at 7 bases. CDR1 is SNHLY, CDR2 FYNNEI, per germline. The CDR3 is made up of 14 amino acids. Germline trimming cut 6 bases from V and 7 bases from J; bases unmatched to any gene: 8. The DNA for the CDR3 is TGTGCCAGCAGCCCAGAGACAGGGAGCGGGGAGCTGTTTTTT. Residues: CASSPETGSGELFF.

This clonotype was observed at least ten times. The gene calls are TRBV4-1 and TRBJ2-7, with D uncertain. Germline V lookup: CDR1 MGHRA, CDR2 YSYEKL. This CDR3 comprises 13 residues. V lost 0 bases and J lost 4, with 7 bases in between. This chain's CDR3 is CASSQDQEYEQYF. For the CDR3, the DNA is TGCGCCAGCAGCCAAGATCAAGAATACGAGCAGTACTTC.

This chain connects TRBV7-6 to TRBJ2-1; 9 nucleotides align to TRBD2. The germline CDR1 and CDR2 sequences are SGHVS and FNYEAQ. The CDR3 runs to 17 residues. J lost 9 bases, V lost 1 base, and 13 bases had no gene match. The CDR3 DNA sequence: TGTGCCAGCAGCTTAGTTTTGGCGGGAGGGCCATCGGGTGAGCAGTTCTTC. Protein: CASSLVLAGGPSGEQFF.

The sample holds a few counts of this clonotype. The chain links TRBV16 to TRBJ2-7, with D unresolved. This CDR3 region has 12 residues. Germline V lookup: CDR1 KGHSY, CDR2 FQNENV. Trimming left V 5 bases short and J 0 bases short, with 5 bases between. DNA for the CDR3: TGTGCCAGCAGCTACCACTCCTACGAGCAGTACTTC. This sequence encodes CASSYHSYEQYF. Full variable domain (remainder filled in from reference TRBV16 and TRBJ2-7): GEEVAQTPKHLVRGEGQKAKLYCAPIKGHSYVFWYQQVLKNEFKFLISFQNENVFDETGMPKERFSAKCLPNSPCSLEIQATKLEDSAVYFCASSYHSYEQYFGPGTRLTVT.

The chain employs TRBV11-2 and TRBJ2-1; 9 bases align to TRBD2. CDR1 and CDR2 from the germline V gene are SGHAT and FQNNGV. The V segment lost 4 bases and the J segment 9 bases; nucleotides outside the gene matches: 10. CDR3 length: 15 amino acids. The CDR3 region is CASSSGLAWHTEQFF. Written as DNA, the CDR3 is TGTGCCAGCAGCTCCGGACTAGCGTGGCACACTGAGCAGTTCTTC. Filled out from reference TRBV11-2 and TRBJ2-1, the complete variable domain reads EAGVAQSPRYKIIEKRQSVAFWCNPISGHATLYWYQQILGQGPKLLIQFQNNGVVDDSQLPKDRFSAERLKGVDSTLKIQPAKLEDSAVYLCASSSGLAWHTEQFFGPGTRLTVL.

This clonotype has a count of ten or more. The V and J genes are TRBV29-1 and TRBJ1-2, with a tentative D call TRBD1 (6 bases). V dropped 0 bases and J dropped 5 bases, with 25 bases sitting between them. The CDR3 is 18 residues long. Germline CDR1 SQVTM, CDR2 ANQGSEA. The CDR3 protein is CSVEDYSAETGTTYGYTF. For the CDR3, the DNA is TGCAGCGTTGAAGATTACTCGGCCGAAACCGGGACAACTTATGGCTACACCTTC.

This clonotype was counted ten times or more. V usage is TRBV5-1 and J usage is TRBJ2-5, with 10 bases identical to TRBD1. CDR3 length: 15 residues. In germline, CDR1 is SGHRS, CDR2 YFSETQ. V shed 5 bases and J 4 bases; nucleotides not matched to a gene: 8. The CDR3 DNA sequence: TGCGCCAGCAGTTCCGGACAGGGGGGCCTAGAGACCCAGTACTTC. It translates to CASSSGQGGLETQYF.

This clonotype was observed a handful of times. V and J are TRBV5-1 and TRBJ1-2; D ambiguous. Trimming pared 2 bases from V and 6 bases from J, leaving 20 bases between. CDR1 is SGHRS and CDR2 is YFSETQ in the germline V gene. The CDR3 contains 16 residues. The CDR3 nucleotides are TGCGCCAGCAGCTTAACAGCCATAAGGATCGGTGATGGCTACACCTTC. It encodes CASSLTAIRIGDGYTF.

V usage is TRBV6-1 and J usage is TRBJ1-2; D remains unclear. The CDR3 is 14 amino acids. Trimming cost V 6 bases and J 4 bases, with 15 bases left between them. Germline V gene sequence: CDR1 MNHNS, CDR2 SASEGT. CDR3 nucleotides: TGTGCCAGCAGACACCCGGACCTTGTCTATGGCTACACCTTC. The encoded protein is CASRHPDLVYGYTF.